These 5 T cell receptor beta chains share one sample of origin, sequenced in a study of blood T cell repertoires in COVID-19. The protocol was immunoSEQ multiplex PCR, while the TCRdb copy is restricted to in-frame clones and leaves out a portion. This table holds fewer than 80,000 clones, roughly 78% found once. The sample consisted of peripheral blood. These receptors all stem from a human donor in a cohort sampled during active COVID-19.

In DNA, the CDR3 is TGTGCCAGTAGTATAGTGGGCCGCACTAACTATGGCTACACCTTC. Protein product: CASSIVGRTNYGYTF. The rearrangement uses TRBV19 and TRBJ1-2; no firm D call. Germline V gene data show CDR1 as LNHDA and CDR2 as SQIVND (reference sequence). With 1 base removed from V and 0 bases from J, the gap between germline ends came to 9 bases. The CDR3 runs to 15 residues.

The sample holds a few counts of this clone. This chain uses TRBV21-1 with TRBJ2-3; TRBD1, as called in the table, went unchecked against the DNA. TRBV21-1 is deemed a pseudogene. The CDR3 has 16 amino acids. The CDR3 nucleotides are TGTGCCAGCAGCGGTCGGACAGGCTTACGCACAGATACGCAGTATTTT. Its translation: CASSGRTGLRTDTQYF.

The chain links TRBV24-1 to TRBJ2-1; 10 positions match TRBD1. CDR1 and CDR2 (germline): KGHDR, SFDVKD. Unmatched junction bases numbered 6, after V lost 4 bases and J lost 7 bases. The CDR3 totals 15 residues. CDR3 in amino acids: CATSDWGQGRNEQFF. Here the CDR3 DNA reads TGTGCCACCAGTGACTGGGGACAGGGGAGGAATGAGCAGTTCTTC.

This clone occurred a few times. The gene calls are TRBV27 and TRBJ2-7, with D possibly TRBD1 on 6 matching bases. Germline CDR1 MNHEY, CDR2 SMNVEV (reference sequence). The length of the CDR3 is 14 residues. Trimming pared 5 bases from V and 2 bases from J, leaving 13 bases between. CDR3: CASSAPGQPYEQYF. The CDR3 nucleotides read TGTGCCAGCAGTGCACCGGGACAACCCTACGAGCAGTACTTC.

The chain carries TRBV10-2 and TRBJ1-5; D is unclear. This CDR3 is built from 14 residues. V lost 5 bases and J lost 3, with 11 bases in between. Germline-derived CDR1 and CDR2 are WSHSY and SAAADI. CDR3 amino acids: CASSWEAFNQPQHF. The CDR3 bases are TGCGCCAGCAGTTGGGAGGCATTCAATCAGCCCCAGCATTTT.